This T cell receptor (beta chain) was found in a study of human T cells and chemical hapten exposure. Study summary: Per-sample variation in TCR yield stemmed mainly from small pooled library volume differences. Whole-study findings and limits: After DPC sensitization, TCRs above 1 in 1000 frequency showed no change.

The V and J ends lost 5 bases and 4 bases respectively, with 15 bases between them. The CDR3 covers 14 residues. Per germline, CDR1 MNHEY and CDR2 SVGAGI. The library gave individual cDNA molecules unique molecular identifiers. As handled by the study authors: TCR counts had a median of approximately 87,000 per sample and spanned roughly 20,000 to 690,600. TCRdb passed the RACE reads through MiXCR, listing each CDR3 protein once. TCRdb, not the original authors, processed these V and J calls. The sample includes 44,000 or so distinct CDR3 sequences, approximately 4% of them seen just once. This clonotype appeared many times. Antigen: not known. Time point described: healthy volunteer bleed at 6 weeks. Unfractionated whole blood served as the source for total RNA extraction.

This chain uses TRBV6-5 with TRBJ2-7, with D possibly being TRBD2 (7 bases). The sequenced sample was whole blood. This TCR was recovered from a human donor in good health. Some clones in this sample may be carry-over from other donors' samples. The CDR3 sequence is CASSAPRGPYEQYF. For the CDR3, the DNA is TGTGCCAGCAGTGCCCCGCGGGGGCCATACGAGCAGTACTTC.